These T cell receptor beta chains were read from a single sample in a study of cytomegalovirus exposure and HLA in healthy donors. Repertoires were generated with immunoSEQ multiplex PCR, while TCRdb's copy carries only in-frame clones and drops some. The repertoire holds tens of thousands of clones, around 84% seen once, with 3.5% to 5.5% in the top ten. Sequencing was performed on PBMCs. The receptors shown here come from a man aged 35-49 years in good health and CMV-seronegative. Both conserved end residues are part of each CDR3. A D gene is named only where the DNA matches it firmly. Clone size is not always given. Where it is, it says once, few, many or a class for expanded clones.

len	d_gene	abundance	v_gene	j_gene	CDR3aa	CDR3nt
12	.	.	TRBV29-1	TRBJ2-7	CSAKDSAYEQYF	TGCAGCGCCAAGGACAGTGCCTACGAGCAGTACTTC
13	.	.	TRBV14	TRBJ2-1	CASGMDRDNEQFF	TGTGCCAGCGGAATGGACAGAGACAATGAGCAGTTCTTC
17	TRBD2	.	TRBV19	TRBJ2-1	CASSTLAGWTKVDEQFF	TGTGCCAGTAGTACCCTAGCGGGGTGGACCAAGGTGGATGAGCAGTTCTTC
14	TRBD1	.	TRBV6-1	TRBJ1-4	CASERDRGSEKLFF	TGTGCCAGCGAGAGGGACAGGGGTTCCGAAAAACTGTTTTTT
15	TRBD1	.	TRBV9	TRBJ1-4	CASSPGTGGREKLFF	TGTGCCAGCAGCCCCGGGACAGGGGGACGGGAAAAACTGTTTTTT
14	TRBD1	once	TRBV30	TRBJ1-1	CAWREGAKRAEAFF	TGTGCCTGGAGGGAGGGGGCGAAGAGGGCTGAAGCTTTCTTT
15	TRBD2	.	TRBV6-1	TRBJ2-7	CASAQTSGSPYEQYF	TGTGCCAGCGCCCAGACTAGCGGGAGTCCCTACGAGCAGTACTTC
17	TRBD2	.	TRBV19	TRBJ2-7	CASSRGLAGGPTYEQYF	TGTGCCAGTAGTAGGGGACTAGCGGGAGGGCCTACATACGAGCAGTACTTC
17	.	.	TRBV18	TRBJ1-1	CASSPFSFGQLNTEAFF	TGTGCCAGCTCACCCTTTTCGTTCGGACAGTTGAACACTGAAGCTTTCTTT
13	.	.	TRBV6-4	TRBJ2-3	CASSDKEADTQYF	TGTGCCAGCAGTGACAAGGAGGCAGATACGCAGTATTTT
14	.	.	TRBV18	TRBJ2-1	CASSPIQGGNEQFF	TGTGCCAGCTCACCAATACAGGGCGGCAATGAGCAGTTCTTC
14	TRBD1	.	TRBV6-6	TRBJ1-4	CASKEPGQGEKLFF	TGTGCCAGCAAAGAGCCGGGACAGGGTGAAAAACTGTTTTTT
18	TRBD2	.	TRBV7-8	TRBJ2-5	CASSLEGLAGVLLETQYF	TGTGCCAGCAGCCTGGAGGGACTAGCGGGAGTCCTTTTGGAGACCCAGTACTTC
13	.	.	TRBV7-2	TRBJ1-5	CASSLDPTESQHF	TGTGCCAGCAGCCTAGACCCAACAGAGTCCCAGCATTTT
13	.	.	TRBV18	TRBJ1-2	CASSPTDTYGYTF	TGTGCCAGCTCCCCGACGGACACCTATGGCTACACCTTC
15	TRBD1	.	TRBV6-5	TRBJ1-1	CASSYSQGVGTEAFF	TGTGCCAGCAGTTACTCCCAGGGGGTCGGCACTGAAGCTTTCTTT
17	TRBD1	once	TRBV7-9	TRBJ1-2	CASSFYPGTGSPHGYTF	TGTGCCAGCAGCTTCTATCCCGGGACAGGTTCCCCCCATGGCTACACCTTC
14	.	.	TRBV29-1	TRBJ2-7	CSVVRTDSSYEQYF	TGCAGCGTGGTAAGGACAGACTCCTCCTACGAGCAGTACTTC
15	.	.	TRBV5-1	TRBJ2-5	CASSHYQGLQETQYF	TGCGCCAGCAGCCACTATCAAGGTCTCCAAGAGACCCAGTACTTC
14	.	.	TRBV7-2	TRBJ1-1	CASSNQGTNTEAFF	TGTGCCAGCAGCAACCAGGGAACCAACACTGAAGCTTTCTTT
13	.	.	TRBV10-3	TRBJ2-7	CAVRGRERDEQYF	TGTGCCGTCCGGGGTCGGGAGCGAGACGAGCAGTACTTC
15	TRBD1	.	TRBV28	TRBJ1-1	CASRGGQGLNTEAFF	TGTGCCAGCAGGGGGGGACAGGGATTGAACACTGAAGCTTTCTTT
12	.	.	TRBV5-6	TRBJ2-7	CASNTDSYEQYF	TGTGCCAGCAACACGGACAGCTACGAGCAGTACTTC
14	.	.	TRBV4-3	TRBJ2-5	CASSQDLTRETQYF	TGCGCCAGCAGCCAAGATCTGACTAGAGAGACCCAGTACTTC
16	TRBD2	once	TRBV4-2	TRBJ2-1	CASSHSLAGGPGEQFF	TGTGCCAGCAGCCACTCATTAGCGGGAGGCCCGGGTGAGCAGTTCTTC
14	TRBD1	.	TRBV5-5	TRBJ2-7	CASSLQDRGYEQYF	TGTGCCAGCAGCTTACAGGACAGGGGGTACGAGCAGTACTTC
17	TRBD2	.	TRBV4-2	TRBJ2-3	CASSQEAASGLADTQYF	TGTGCCAGCAGCCAAGAGGCGGCTAGCGGGTTGGCAGATACGCAGTATTTT
17	.	.	TRBV4-3	TRBJ2-1	CASSQDGSSRSYNEQFF	TGCGCCAGCAGCCAAGACGGGTCTAGCCGGTCCTACAATGAGCAGTTCTTC